This TCR beta chain emerged from a study of control samples from healthy donors and cancer patients. TCRdb's table, derived via immunoSEQ multiplex PCR, lists solely in-frame clones and lacks some. The sample contains about 180,000 clones, around 90% of which appear only once. Sequencing input: blood. The source is a woman between 45 and 65 years old in good health.

CDR3 DNA: TGTGCCAGCAGTCCGGGCGGACAGGGGGGCTATGGCTACACCTTC. Translation gives CASSPGGQGGYGYTF. The chain recombines TRBV28 with TRBJ1-2; 10 positions agree with TRBD1. V shed 5 bases, J shed 4 bases, and the junction held 7 bases outside the gene matches. Germline-derived CDR1 and CDR2 are MDHEN and SYDVKM. This CDR3 region has 15 residues.